The 24 T cell receptor beta chains presented below share a single source sample, sequenced in a study of blood T cell repertoires in COVID-19 (dated by TCRdb to about 2020). Library construction relied on the immunoSEQ multiplex PCR assay. TCRdb holds this immuneACCESS table with in-frame rearrangements only. Some clones are missing; in checked studies, unresolved V genes explain under half, and the rest has no known cause. For this sample there are 100,000 to 150,000 clones; over 75% appear just once. 27% of the sample goes to the ten largest clones. Input material: peripheral blood. The receptors originated from a woman aged 80 or older with acute or convalescent COVID-19.

This clone was recorded a few times. This chain connects TRBV5-4 to TRBJ2-2; D uncertain. V was cut by 4 bases and J by 2 bases, with 12 bases left in between. This CDR3 has 15 amino acids. The germline V gene has CDR1 SGHNT and CDR2 YYREEE (reference sequence). The CDR3 spells CASSPSSDNTGELFF. For the CDR3, the DNA is TGTGCCAGCAGCCCCTCCAGCGACAACACCGGGGAGCTGTTTTTT. Supplemented by reference TRBV5-4 and TRBJ2-2, the full variable domain reads ETGVTQSPTHLIKTRGQQVTLRCSSQSGHNTVSWYQQALGQGPQFIFQYYREEENGRGNFPPRFSGLQFPNYSSELNVNALELDDSALYLCASSPSSDNTGELFFGEGSRLTVL.

This chain links TRBV7-2 with TRBJ1-1; D unresolved. The V and J ends lost 4 bases and 11 bases respectively, with 20 bases between them. Germline values: CDR1 SGHTA, CDR2 FQGNSA. This CDR3 has 14 amino acids. The CDR3 loop is CASSSLGSGMKAFF. CDR3 sequence (DNA): TGTGCCAGCAGCTCCTTAGGGTCGGGGATGAAGGCTTTCTTT.

The chain joins TRBV5-4 to TRBJ1-2, with D possibly being TRBD1 (6 bases). Between the trimmed V and J ends, which lost 0 bases and 13 bases, there was a span of 13 bases. Germline V gene sequence: CDR1 SGHNT, CDR2 YYREEE (reference sequence). The CDR3 covers 12 residues. The CDR3 sequence: CASSLDRAVSTF. CDR3 DNA sequence: TGTGCCAGCAGCTTGGACAGGGCAGTATCCACCTTC.

The chain recombines TRBV6-6 with TRBJ1-2; 7 bases are shared with TRBD1. The CDR3 is made up of 13 amino acids. The germline CDR1 and CDR2 sequences are MNHNY and SVGAGI (reference sequence). V dropped 3 bases and J dropped 8; count of bases not matched to a gene: 6. The CDR3 region is CASSYPGTDGYTF. The CDR3 DNA follows: TGTGCCAGCAGTTATCCCGGGACAGACGGCTACACCTTC.

This chain joins TRBV19 and TRBJ1-2; 11 bases are a match to TRBD1. The V segment lost 7 bases and the J segment 6 bases; nucleotides outside the gene matches: 19. The germline gives CDR1 LNHDA, CDR2 SQIVND (reference sequence). The CDR3 is made up of 18 amino acids. The CDR3 is CASNLVFVPDRGLDGYTF. The CDR3 nucleotides read TGTGCCAGTAACCTCGTCTTTGTCCCGGACAGGGGGCTGGATGGCTACACCTTC.

The J gene is TRBJ1-1, the V gene TRBV5-5, with unresolved D. Trimming pared 3 bases from V and 7 bases from J, leaving 13 bases between. CDR3 length: 13 amino acids. Germline CDR1 and CDR2: SGHKS and YYEKEE (reference sequence). The CDR3 here is CASSSSPGSEAFF. In DNA, the CDR3 is TGTGCCAGCAGCTCATCGCCTGGTAGTGAAGCTTTCTTT.

This clone showed up just a few times. The V gene is TRBV19, the J gene TRBJ1-4; no definite D call. Looked up from germline, CDR1 is LNHDA and CDR2 is SQIVND (reference sequence). Trimming stripped 2 bases from V and 6 bases from J, with 4 bases between. This CDR3 comprises 12 residues. The CDR3: CASSIRDEKLFF. CDR3 nucleotide sequence: TGTGCCAGTAGTATAAGAGATGAAAAACTGTTTTTT.

The CDR3 sequence: CASSVGTQGEAYGYTF. CDR3 DNA: TGTGCCAGCAGTGTAGGGACGCAGGGGGAGGCCTATGGCTACACCTTC. The V call is TRBV28, the J call TRBJ1-2; 7 bases are shared with TRBD1. The CDR3 covers 16 residues. V trimming: 5 bases; J trimming: 4 bases; junction bases outside the gene matches: 13. Germline-derived CDR1 and CDR2 are MDHEN and SYDVKM.

This sequence joins TRBV7-8 and TRBJ2-7; D is uncertain. V was cut by 3 bases and J by 6 bases, with 12 bases left in between. Per the germline V gene, CDR1 is SGHVS and CDR2 is FQNEAQ. The CDR3 contains 13 residues. CDR3 in DNA: TGTGCCAGCAGCTTTCTAGGCTTCAGCGAGCAGTACGTC. Translating gives CASSFLGFSEQYV.

This clone has just a few counts. V and J are TRBV2 and TRBJ1-5, with no clear D. The ends were cut back, 8 bases at V and 3 bases at J, with 8 bases in the middle. The CDR3 has 12 residues. Germline CDR1 SNHLY, CDR2 FYNNEI. The CDR3 sequence: CASRQSNQPQHF. The CDR3 bases are TGTGCCAGCCGACAATCCAATCAGCCCCAGCATTTT. The full variable domain, its missing parts supplied by reference TRBV2 and TRBJ1-5, is EPEVTQTPSHQVTQMGQEVILRCVPISNHLYFYWYRQILGQKVEFLVSFYNNEISEKSEIFDDQFSVERPDGSNFTLKIRSTKLEDSAMYFCASRQSNQPQHFGDGTRLSIL.

The rearrangement joins TRBV5-1 to TRBJ2-5, with a weak D call TRBD1 (6 bases). Deletions cut 0 bases from V and 4 bases from J, with 10 bases between. In germline, CDR1 is SGHRS, CDR2 YFSETQ. This CDR3 has 14 residues. The chain's CDR3 is CASSLGGRGETQYF. The CDR3 region has the DNA TGCGCCAGCAGCTTGGGGGGCAGGGGAGAGACCCAGTACTTC. Filled out from reference TRBV5-1 and TRBJ2-5, the complete variable domain reads KAGVTQTPRYLIKTRGQQVTLSCSPISGHRSVSWYQQTPGQGLQFLFEYFSETQRNKGNFPGRFSGRQFSNSRSEMNVSTLELGDSALYLCASSLGGRGETQYFGPGTRLLVL.

The rearrangement links TRBV5-1 to TRBJ1-6; 9 bases agree with TRBD1. The length of the CDR3 is 16 residues. Trimming cost V 4 bases and J 10 bases; bases outside gene matches: 12. Looked up from germline, CDR1 is SGHRS and CDR2 is YFSETQ. CDR3 nucleotides: TGCGCCAGCAGCACAGGGACAGGGCGAATTAACTCACCCCTCCACTTT. As protein: CASSTGTGRINSPLHF.

The chain recombines TRBV6-6 with TRBJ2-3; TRBD2 is a possible D gene (5 bases). Germline V gene data show CDR1 as MNHNY and CDR2 as SVGAGI (reference sequence). CDR3 length equals 14 residues. The V gene lost 6 bases and the J gene lost 1 base, with 11 bases spanning the gap. The CDR3 DNA follows: TGTGCCAGCAGGGAGGCCGGGGGCACAGATACGCAGTATTTT. This gives the protein CASREAGGTDTQYF.

The chain combines TRBV4-3 with TRBJ1-6, with D tentatively TRBD1 (5 bases). This CDR3 spans 15 amino acids. V was pared by 0 bases and J by 11 bases, with 14 bases between. CDR1 and CDR2 (germline): LGHNA, YSLEER. CDR3 sequence reads: CASSQEPQGYAPLHF. The CDR3 nucleotides are TGCGCCAGCAGCCAAGAACCCCAGGGATACGCACCCCTCCACTTT.

The rearrangement links TRBV28 to TRBJ2-5; TRBD2 agrees at 7 bases. The CDR3 consists of 14 residues. Trimming at V came to 8 bases and at J to 4 bases, leaving 10 bases not matched to a gene. Looked up from germline, CDR1 is MDHEN and CDR2 is SYDVKM. DNA for the CDR3: TGTGCCAGCTGGAGGGGCGGGGGAATAGAGACCCAGTACTTC. This sequence encodes CASWRGGGIETQYF.

This chain connects TRBV7-8 to TRBJ2-7; 9 nucleotides align to TRBD2. Germline loops: CDR1 SGHVS, CDR2 FQNEAQ. The CDR3 length is 15 residues. The ends lost 1 base at V and 0 bases at J; junction bases unmatched: 1. The DNA of the CDR3 is TGTGCCAGCAGCTTAGGGACTAGCGCCTCCTACGAGCAGTACGTC. This gives the protein CASSLGTSASYEQYV.

The chain couples TRBV2 to TRBJ1-4; D might be TRBD1 (6 bases). The CDR3 is made up of 12 amino acids. Trimming removed 7 bases from V and 4 bases from J, with 7 bases in between. The germline V gene encodes CDR1 SNHLY and CDR2 FYNNEI. The CDR3 region is CASKGDNEKLFF. In nucleotides, the CDR3 is TGTGCCAGCAAGGGGGATAATGAAAAACTGTTTTTT. Supplemented by reference TRBV2 and TRBJ1-4, the full variable domain reads EPEVTQTPSHQVTQMGQEVILRCVPISNHLYFYWYRQILGQKVEFLVSFYNNEISEKSEIFDDQFSVERPDGSNFTLKIRSTKLEDSAMYFCASKGDNEKLFFGSGTQLSVL.

V usage is TRBV7-9 and J usage is TRBJ1-2, with TRBD1 identical over 9 bases. CDR1 and CDR2 (germline): SEHNR, FQNEAQ (reference sequence). V was pared by 5 bases and J by 9 bases, with 7 bases of the junction left unmatched. The CDR3 extends over 13 amino acids. The CDR3 loop is CASSATGGRRYTF. For the CDR3, the DNA is TGTGCCAGCAGCGCCACAGGGGGCAGACGCTACACCTTC.

The chain links TRBV5-8 to TRBJ1-2; D call uncertain. The CDR3 loop spans 12 amino acids. V was shortened by 1 base and J by 5 bases, with 6 bases between the two germline ends. Germline V lookup: CDR1 SGHTS, CDR2 YDEGEE. The CDR3 is CASSLPEYGYTF. As DNA, the CDR3 is TGTGCCAGCAGCTTGCCGGAGTATGGCTACACCTTC.

This clone was picked up a small number of times. The chain combines TRBV7-9 with TRBJ2-2; 7 nucleotides line up with TRBD2. Trimming at V came to 2 bases and at J to 5 bases, leaving 8 bases not matched to a gene. Germline V gene sequence: CDR1 SEHNR, CDR2 FQNEAQ (reference sequence). This CDR3 has 16 amino acids. CDR3: CASSLLGLVGTGELFF. In nucleotides, the CDR3 is TGTGCCAGCAGCTTACTCGGACTAGTGGGTACCGGGGAGCTGTTTTTT. The full variable domain, its missing parts supplied by reference TRBV7-9 and TRBJ2-2, is DTGVSQNPRHKITKRGQNVTFRCDPISEHNRLYWYRQTLGQGPEFLTYFQNEAQLEKSRLLSDRFSAERPKGSFSTLEIQRTEQGDSAMYLCASSLLGLVGTGELFFGEGSRLTVL.

The chain carries TRBV7-6 and TRBJ1-5; D possibly corresponds to TRBD1 (6 bases). Germline CDR1 reads SGHVS; CDR2 reads FNYEAQ. There are 15 residues in the CDR3. V gave up 6 bases and J gave up 5 bases, with 17 bases separating them. This CDR3 reads CASRYNGQNDQPQHF. CDR3 in DNA: TGTGCCAGCAGGTATAACGGACAGAACGATCAGCCCCAGCATTTT.

Comment on this clone: At one of its ends the junction is not consistent with the germline gene, which may arise from a read error. This chain joins TRBV5-6 and TRBJ1-2; TRBD1 aligns across 7 bases. Germline lookup yields CDR1 SGHDT and CDR2 YYEEEE. The length of the CDR3 is 14 residues. As DNA, the CDR3 is TGTGCCAGCAGCTTCCTCGACAGGGTATATGACTACACCTTC. Translated, it gives CASSFLDRVYDYTF.

The CDR3 loop reads CASSRTGRGTDTQYF. The DNA for the CDR3 is TGTGCCAGTAGTCGGACAGGTCGAGGCACAGATACGCAGTATTTT. The genes are TRBV19 and TRBJ2-3; TRBD1 matches 7 bases. The CDR3 sequence is 15 residues long. Germline V gene data show CDR1 as LNHDA and CDR2 as SQIVND (reference sequence). After removal of 5 bases from V and 1 base from J, the junction contained 6 bases not matched to a gene.

Written as DNA, the CDR3 is TGTGCCAGCAGCCCCGGAGGCTTTGGGATGAATGAGCAGTTCTTC. It translates to CASSPGGFGMNEQFF. V and J are TRBV7-3 and TRBJ2-1; D is possibly TRBD2 (5 bases). This CDR3 has 15 residues. Trimming left V 5 bases short and J 7 bases short, with 18 bases between. Germline V gene lookup returns CDR1 SGHTA and CDR2 FQGTGA.